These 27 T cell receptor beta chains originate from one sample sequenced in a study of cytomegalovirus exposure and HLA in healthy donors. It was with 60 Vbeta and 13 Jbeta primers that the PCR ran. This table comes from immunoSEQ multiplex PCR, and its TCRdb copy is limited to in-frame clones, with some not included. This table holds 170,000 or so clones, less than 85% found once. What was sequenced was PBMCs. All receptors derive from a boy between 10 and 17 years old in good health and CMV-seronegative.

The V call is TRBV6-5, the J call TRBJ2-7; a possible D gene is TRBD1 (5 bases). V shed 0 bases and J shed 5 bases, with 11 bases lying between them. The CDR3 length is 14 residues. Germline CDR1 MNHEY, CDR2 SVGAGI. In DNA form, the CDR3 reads TGTGCCAGCAGTTACTCGGCAGGGAACGACGAGCAGTACTTC. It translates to CASSYSAGNDEQYF.

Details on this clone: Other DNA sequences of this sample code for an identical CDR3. CDR3 in amino acids: CASRAGGYTDTQYF. In DNA, the CDR3 is TGCGCTAGTCGAGCGGGAGGCTACACAGATACGCAGTATTTT. This chain uses TRBV5-1 with TRBJ2-3, with TRBD2 identical over 9 bases. CDR1 SGHRS and CDR2 YFSETQ come from the germline V gene. The CDR3 totals 14 residues.

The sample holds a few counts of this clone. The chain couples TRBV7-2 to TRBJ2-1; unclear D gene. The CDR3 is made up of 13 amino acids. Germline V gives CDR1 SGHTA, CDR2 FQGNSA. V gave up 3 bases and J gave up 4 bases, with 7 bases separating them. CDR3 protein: CASSFGRYNEQFF. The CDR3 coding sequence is TGTGCCAGCAGCTTCGGTCGTTACAATGAGCAGTTCTTC. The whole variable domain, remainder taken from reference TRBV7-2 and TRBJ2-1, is GAGVSQSPSNKVTEKGKDVELRCDPISGHTALYWYRQSLGQGLEFLIYFQGNSAPDKSGLPSDRFSAERTGGSVSTLTIQRTQQEDSAVYLCASSFGRYNEQFFGPGTRLTVL.

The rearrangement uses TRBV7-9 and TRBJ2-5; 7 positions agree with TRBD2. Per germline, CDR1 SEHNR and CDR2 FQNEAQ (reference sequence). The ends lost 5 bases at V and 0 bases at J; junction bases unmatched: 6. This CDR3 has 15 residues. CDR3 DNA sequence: TGTGCCAGCAGCGGGGGGGGGACTTACCAAGAGACCCAGTACTTC. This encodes CASSGGGTYQETQYF.

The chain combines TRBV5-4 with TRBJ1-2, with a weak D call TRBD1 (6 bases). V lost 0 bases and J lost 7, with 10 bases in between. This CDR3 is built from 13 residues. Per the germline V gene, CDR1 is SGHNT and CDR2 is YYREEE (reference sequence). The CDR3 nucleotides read TGTGCCAGCAGCTTGGACAGGGACGGTGGCTACACCTTC. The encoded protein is CASSLDRDGGYTF.

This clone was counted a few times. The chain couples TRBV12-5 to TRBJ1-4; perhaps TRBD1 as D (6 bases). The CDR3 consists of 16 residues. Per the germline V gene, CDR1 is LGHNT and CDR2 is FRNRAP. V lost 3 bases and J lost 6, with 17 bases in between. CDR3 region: CASGLNFREGDEKLFF. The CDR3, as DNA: TGTGCTAGTGGTTTAAATTTCAGGGAGGGGGATGAAAAACTGTTTTTT.

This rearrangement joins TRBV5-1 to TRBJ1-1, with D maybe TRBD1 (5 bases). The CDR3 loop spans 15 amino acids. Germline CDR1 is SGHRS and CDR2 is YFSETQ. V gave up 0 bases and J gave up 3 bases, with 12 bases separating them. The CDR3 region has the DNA TGCGCCAGCAGCTTGGTAAGGGGTTCATACACTGAAGCTTTCTTT. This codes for CASSLVRGSYTEAFF.

DNA for the CDR3: TGTGCCAGCAGTTACTCCAGGGCCCTGAACACTGAAGCTTTCTTT. Protein product: CASSYSRALNTEAFF. This rearrangement joins TRBV6-5 to TRBJ1-1, with D perhaps matching TRBD1 (5 bases). Germline V gives CDR1 MNHEY, CDR2 SVGAGI. Trimming took off 0 bases at V and 0 bases at J, with 8 bases between the two ends. The length of the CDR3 is 15 residues.

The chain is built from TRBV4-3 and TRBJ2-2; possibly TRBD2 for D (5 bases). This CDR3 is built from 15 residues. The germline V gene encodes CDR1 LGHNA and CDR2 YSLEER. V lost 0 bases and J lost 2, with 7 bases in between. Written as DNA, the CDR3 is TGCGCCAGCAGCCAAGATCGGGGTAACACCGGGGAGCTGTTTTTT. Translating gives CASSQDRGNTGELFF.

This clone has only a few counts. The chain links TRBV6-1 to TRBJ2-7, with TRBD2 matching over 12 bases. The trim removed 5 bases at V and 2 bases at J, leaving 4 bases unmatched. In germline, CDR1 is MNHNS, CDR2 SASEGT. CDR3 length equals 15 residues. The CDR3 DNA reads TGTGCCAGCAGTCAGCTAGCGGGGGGGCCCTACGAGCAGTACTTC. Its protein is CASSQLAGGPYEQYF.

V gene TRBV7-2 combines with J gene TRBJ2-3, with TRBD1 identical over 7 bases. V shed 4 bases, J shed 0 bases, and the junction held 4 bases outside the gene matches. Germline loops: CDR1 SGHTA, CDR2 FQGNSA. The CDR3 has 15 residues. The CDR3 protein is CASSSRDRSTDTQYF. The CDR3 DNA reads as TGTGCCAGCAGCTCCCGGGACAGAAGCACAGATACGCAGTATTTT.

The CDR3, as DNA: TGTGCCAGCAGCTCCAGGGATAACACCGGGGAGCTGTTTTTT. As protein: CASSSRDNTGELFF. The gene calls are TRBV11-3 and TRBJ2-2, with D tentatively TRBD1 (5 bases). Germline loops: CDR1 SGHNT, CDR2 YENEEA. V lost 4 bases and J lost 2, with 8 bases in between. The CDR3 length is 14 residues.

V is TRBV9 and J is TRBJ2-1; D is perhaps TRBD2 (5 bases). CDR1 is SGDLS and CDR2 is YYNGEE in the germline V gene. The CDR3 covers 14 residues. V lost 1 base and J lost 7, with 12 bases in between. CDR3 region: CASSVRGTGNEQFF. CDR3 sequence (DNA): TGTGCCAGCAGCGTACGAGGTACGGGGAATGAGCAGTTCTTC.

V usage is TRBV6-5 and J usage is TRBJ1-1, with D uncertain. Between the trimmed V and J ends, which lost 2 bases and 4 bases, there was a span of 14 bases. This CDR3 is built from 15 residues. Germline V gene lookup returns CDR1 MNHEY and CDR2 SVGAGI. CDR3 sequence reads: CASSYVARQGTEAFF. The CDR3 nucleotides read TGTGCCAGCAGTTACGTCGCCCGACAAGGCACTGAAGCTTTCTTT.

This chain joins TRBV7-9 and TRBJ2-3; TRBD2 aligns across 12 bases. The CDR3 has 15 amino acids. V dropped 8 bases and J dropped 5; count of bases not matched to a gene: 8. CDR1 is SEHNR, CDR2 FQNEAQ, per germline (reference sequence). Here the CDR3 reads CASVGLAGSLDTQYF. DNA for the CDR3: TGTGCCAGCGTGGGACTAGCGGGCTCCTTAGATACGCAGTATTTT.

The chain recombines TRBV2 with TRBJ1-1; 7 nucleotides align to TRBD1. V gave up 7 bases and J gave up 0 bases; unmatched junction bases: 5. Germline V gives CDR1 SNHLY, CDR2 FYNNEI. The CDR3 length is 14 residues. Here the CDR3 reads CASTRQGLNTEAFF. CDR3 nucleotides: TGTGCCAGCACCCGACAGGGTTTGAACACTGAAGCTTTCTTT.

The CDR3 DNA is TGTGCCAGCAGCCAGCTAGACCTGAACACTGAAGCTTTCTTT. Encoded protein: CASSQLDLNTEAFF. The chain is built from TRBV14 and TRBJ1-1; D is undetermined. The germline V and J ends were trimmed by 3 bases and 0 bases, with 8 bases remaining between them. Germline V gene data show CDR1 as SGHDN and CDR2 as FVKESK. CDR3 size: 14 residues.

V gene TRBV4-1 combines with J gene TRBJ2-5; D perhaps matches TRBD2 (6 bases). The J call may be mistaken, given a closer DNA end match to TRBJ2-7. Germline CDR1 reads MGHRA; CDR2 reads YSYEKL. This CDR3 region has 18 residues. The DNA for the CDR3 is TGCGCCAGCAGCCTTGGCGAAAGTTCCGGGACTTTCTCCTACGAGCAGTACTTC. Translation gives CASSLGESSGTFSYEQYF.

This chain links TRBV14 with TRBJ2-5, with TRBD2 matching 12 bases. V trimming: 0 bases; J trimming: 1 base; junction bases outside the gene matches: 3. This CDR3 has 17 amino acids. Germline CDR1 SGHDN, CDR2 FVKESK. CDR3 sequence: CASSQDTSGRLQETQYF. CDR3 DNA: TGTGCCAGCAGCCAAGATACTAGCGGGAGGCTCCAAGAGACCCAGTACTTC.

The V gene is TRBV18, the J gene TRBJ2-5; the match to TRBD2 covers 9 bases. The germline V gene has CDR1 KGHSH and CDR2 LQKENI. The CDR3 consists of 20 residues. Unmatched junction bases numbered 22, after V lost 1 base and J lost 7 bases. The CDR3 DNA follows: TGTGCCAGCTCACCACTAATCAAGTCTAGCGGGACGCCCTCAAAGGGGACCCAGTACTTC. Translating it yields CASSPLIKSSGTPSKGTQYF.

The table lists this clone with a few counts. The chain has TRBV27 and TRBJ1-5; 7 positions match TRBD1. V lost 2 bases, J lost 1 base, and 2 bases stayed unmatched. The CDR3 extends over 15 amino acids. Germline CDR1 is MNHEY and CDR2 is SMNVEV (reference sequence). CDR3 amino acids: CASSLTGQSNQPQHF. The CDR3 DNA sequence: TGTGCCAGCAGTTTAACGGGACAGAGCAATCAGCCCCAGCATTTT.

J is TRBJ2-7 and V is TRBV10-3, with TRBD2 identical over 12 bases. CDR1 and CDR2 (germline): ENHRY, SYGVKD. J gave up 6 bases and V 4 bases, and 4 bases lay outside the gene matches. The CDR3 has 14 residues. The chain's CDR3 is CAISGLAGGREQYF. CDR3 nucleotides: TGTGCCATCAGTGGCCTAGCGGGGGGGCGCGAGCAGTACTTC.

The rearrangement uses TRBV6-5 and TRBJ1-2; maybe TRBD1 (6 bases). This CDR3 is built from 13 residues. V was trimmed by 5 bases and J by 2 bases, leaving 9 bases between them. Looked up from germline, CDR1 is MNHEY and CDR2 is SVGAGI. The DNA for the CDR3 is TGTGCCAGCAGTATAACAGGGAACTATGGCTACACCTTC. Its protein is CASSITGNYGYTF.

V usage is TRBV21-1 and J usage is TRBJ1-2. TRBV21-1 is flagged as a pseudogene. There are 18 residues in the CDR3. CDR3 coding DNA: TGTGCCAGCAGCAAAGTTGGGGGGTCGCTACCCCCTTCTTATGGCTACACCTTC. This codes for CASSKVGGSLPPSYGYTF.

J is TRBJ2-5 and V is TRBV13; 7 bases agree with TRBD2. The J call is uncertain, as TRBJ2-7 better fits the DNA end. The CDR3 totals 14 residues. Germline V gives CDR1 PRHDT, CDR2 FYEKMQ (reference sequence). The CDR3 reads CASSPQGREDEQYF. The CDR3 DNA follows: TGTGCCAGCAGCCCCCAAGGGAGGGAGGACGAGCAGTACTTC.

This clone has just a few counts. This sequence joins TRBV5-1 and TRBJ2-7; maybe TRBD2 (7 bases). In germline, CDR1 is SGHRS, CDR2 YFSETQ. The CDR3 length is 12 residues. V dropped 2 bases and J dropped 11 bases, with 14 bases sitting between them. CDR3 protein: CASSFAGAGEYF. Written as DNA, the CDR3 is TGCGCCAGCAGCTTCGCGGGGGCGGGGGAGTACTTC.

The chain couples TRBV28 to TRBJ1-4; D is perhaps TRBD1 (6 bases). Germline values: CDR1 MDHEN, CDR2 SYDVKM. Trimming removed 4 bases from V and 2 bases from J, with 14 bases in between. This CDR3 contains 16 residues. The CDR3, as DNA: TGTGCCAGCAGTTACCGATCAGGGGCTACTAATGAAAAACTGTTTTTT. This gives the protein CASSYRSGATNEKLFF.